These T cell receptor beta chains were read from a single sample in a study of somatic mutations in T cells in chronic GVHD. Generated by immunoSEQ multiplex PCR, the TCRdb table keeps only in-frame clones and is missing some. The sample comprises approximately 2,000 clones, around two thirds of which are singletons, and around 59% rests with the top ten. Sequenced: CD8+ T cells from blood. The receptors derive from a male patient between 50 and 60 years old with chronic graft-versus-host disease. Some T cells may originate from the graft donor. CDR3s include the opening cysteine and the closing phenylalanine or tryptophan. A D gene is named only where the DNA matches it firmly. Not all rows give a size; the values are once, few, many and, for expanded clones, a class.

size	D	J	length	V	DNA	CDR3
NA	NA	TRBJ2-1	11	TRBV7-2	TGTGCCAGCAGCTTCGGGGGAGAGCAGTTCTTC	CASSFGGEQFF
once	NA	TRBJ2-3	14	TRBV28	TGTGCCAGCCGAGGGCCTGTGAGCACAGATACGCAGTATTTT	CASRGPVSTDTQYF
NA	TRBD2	TRBJ2-3	15	TRBV6-6	TGTGCCAGCATCCCTCAGGGCGGGAGGACAGATACGCAGTATTTT	CASIPQGGRTDTQYF
NA	TRBD2	TRBJ2-5	15	TRBV6-5	TGTGCCAGCAGTTCTAGCGGGGGCTTCCAAGAGACCCAGTACTTC	CASSSSGGFQETQYF
NA	TRBD1	TRBJ1-1	14	TRBV5-1	TGCGCCAGCAGCTTGGACAGGGGATACACTGAAGCTTTCTTT	CASSLDRGYTEAFF
NA	NA	TRBJ2-1	16	TRBV27	TGTGCCAGCAGTTTATCTAGGGGCAGGGCAGGGAATGAGCAGTTCTTC	CASSLSRGRAGNEQFF
NA	NA	TRBJ2-3	15	TRBV9	TGTGCCAGCAGTTCTTACGGGACTAGCACAGATACGCAGTATTTT	CASSSYGTSTDTQYF
NA	NA	TRBJ1-2	15	TRBV5-5	TGTGCCAGCAGCTCGAGCAGCGGGACCCACTATGGCTACACCTTC	CASSSSSGTHYGYTF
few	NA	TRBJ1-2	14	TRBV5-4	TGTGCCAGCAGCTTAGAAGGGGATAACTATGGCTACACCTTC	CASSLEGDNYGYTF
few	TRBD1	TRBJ2-7	16	TRBV5-4	TGCGCCAGCAGCCAAGATCGAGGACAGGGGGCCAACGAGCAGTACTTC	CASSQDRGQGANEQYF
NA	NA	TRBJ1-2	17	TRBV21-1	TGTGCCAGCAGCAAATGTCACTCTGAGGTTAATAACTATGGCTACACCTTC	CASSKCHSEVNNYGYTF
NA	TRBD1	TRBJ2-7	13	TRBV15	TGTGCCACCAGCAGTGGGACAGATTACGAGCAGTACTTC	CATSSGTDYEQYF
few	NA	TRBJ2-3	16	TRBV9	TGTGCCAGCAGCGTAGCAGGGCAATCCGGCACAGATACGCAGTATTTT	CASSVAGQSGTDTQYF
NA	NA	TRBJ2-5	14	TRBV28	TGTGCCAGCAGTTTTGTCGAGGGTTTGGAGACCCAGTACTTC	CASSFVEGLETQYF
large	NA	TRBJ2-7	14	TRBV12-5	TGTGCTAGTGGTTCCCCAGGGATCCACTACGAGCAGTACTTC	CASGSPGIHYEQYF
few	NA	TRBJ1-2	15	TRBV7-9	TGTGCCAGCAGCTCGAGCAGCGGGACCCACTATGGCTACACCTTC	CASSSSSGTHYGYTF
NA	TRBD1	TRBJ2-5	15	TRBV27	TGTGCCAGCAGTTTAGGGACAGGGGGCATAGAGACCCAGTACTTC	CASSLGTGGIETQYF
NA	TRBD1	TRBJ1-6	13	TRBV19	TGTGCCAGCCGGGACAGCTATAATTCACCCCTCCACTTT	CASRDSYNSPLHF
NA	NA	TRBJ2-2	17	TRBV2	TGTGCCAGCAGTTTACGGACAGTAGCGAGTACCACCGGGGAGCTGTTTTTT	CASSLRTVASTTGELFF
once	TRBD2	TRBJ2-3	16	TRBV11-1	TGTGCCAGCAGCTTACCTAGCGGGGGGTTCACAGATACGCAGTATTTT	CASSLPSGGFTDTQYF
NA	NA	TRBJ1-3	15	TRBV7-9	TGTGCCAGCAGCGTAGAGGCAGGGAATGGAAACACCATATATTTT	CASSVEAGNGNTIYF
once	NA	TRBJ2-5	14	TRBV7-9	TGTGCCAGCAGCTTAACAGGACGCTCGGAGACCCAGTACTTC	CASSLTGRSETQYF
NA	NA	TRBJ2-1	15	TRBV7-2	TGTGCCAGCAGCTTAGATCTGGGGGCTTTCAATGAGCAGTTCTTC	CASSLDLGAFNEQFF
NA	TRBD1	TRBJ2-2	17	TRBV7-3	TGTGCCAGCAGCATCCCGGGACAGGGGGTGAACACCGGGGAGCTGTTTTTT	CASSIPGQGVNTGELFF
NA	TRBD1	TRBJ2-7	16	TRBV7-9	TGCGCCAGCAGCCAAGATCGAGGACAGGGGGCCAACGAGCAGTACTTC	CASSQDRGQGANEQYF
NA	TRBD2	TRBJ2-3	14	TRBV30	TGTGCCGGGGCGGTAGCGGGAGGAGGGAGGACGCAGTATTTT	CAGAVAGGGRTQYF
NA	NA	TRBJ1-1	12	TRBV7-9	TGTGCCAGCAGAACGGGACTCACTGAAGCTTTCTTT	CASRTGLTEAFF